The 20 T cell receptor beta chains given below trace back to one sample, sequenced in a study of blood T cell repertoires in COVID-19. Method: immunoSEQ multiplex PCR; TCRdb's copy keeps in-frame clones and lacks some. This table has 200,000 to 250,000 clones, 85% to 90% appearing once. Input material: PBMCs or T cells enriched from blood (not recorded which). The receptors derive from a woman between 45 and 65 years old in a cohort exposed to, infected with or recovered from COVID-19 (not recorded which).

A few counts support this clone. The J gene is TRBJ1-5, the V gene TRBV28, with D unclear. This CDR3 has 18 residues. Trimming removed 6 bases at V and 0 bases at J, with 21 bases between. The germline V gene encodes CDR1 MDHEN and CDR2 SYDVKM. The CDR3 protein is CASSPPVGSGYSNQPQHF. The CDR3 DNA is TGTGCCAGCAGCCCACCAGTGGGGTCGGGGTATAGCAATCAGCCCCAGCATTTT.

This sequence joins TRBV20-1 and TRBJ2-5; the D gene is possibly TRBD2 (6 bases). V lost 6 bases and J 5 bases, leaving 7 bases between the germline ends. CDR1 DFQATT and CDR2 SNEGSKA come from the germline V gene (reference sequence). The CDR3 extends over 10 amino acids. CDR3: CSARGETQYF. In nucleotides, the CDR3 is TGCAGTGCACGGGGGGAGACCCAGTACTTC.

The chain is built from TRBV5-6 and TRBJ2-2, with D uncertain. CDR3 length equals 13 residues. V lost 2 bases and J 4 bases, leaving 6 bases between the germline ends. Germline V gene data show CDR1 as SGHDT and CDR2 as YYEEEE. The DNA for the CDR3 is TGTGCCAGCAGCTTCGCGGTCACCGGGGAGCTGTTTTTT. Translation gives CASSFAVTGELFF.

The rearrangement links TRBV5-5 to TRBJ1-4, with TRBD1 identical over 8 bases. The CDR3 is 15 residues long. Germline values: CDR1 SGHKS, CDR2 YYEKEE (reference sequence). The V and J ends lost 4 bases and 7 bases, in that order; junction bases with no gene match: 9. The CDR3 DNA sequence: TGTGCCAGCAGCAACCGACAGGGGAGTGTTGAAAAACTGTTTTTT. Protein: CASSNRQGSVEKLFF.

The chain links TRBV2 to TRBJ2-2, with 7 bases that match TRBD1. The V and J ends lost 6 bases and 0 bases, in that order; junction bases with no gene match: 1. Germline CDR1 reads SNHLY; CDR2 reads FYNNEI. CDR3 length equals 14 residues. CDR3 loop: CASSTGANTGELFF. The CDR3 region has the DNA TGTGCCAGCAGCACAGGGGCGAACACCGGGGAGCTGTTTTTT.

This clone occurred once. This rearrangement joins TRBV13 to TRBJ2-1; TRBD2 matches at 7 bases. Trimming removed 5 bases from V and 1 base from J; junction bases left unmatched: 2. Germline V gene data show CDR1 as PRHDT and CDR2 as FYEKMQ (reference sequence). The CDR3 contains 14 residues. The CDR3 coding sequence is TGTGCCAGCAGCCCGCGGGGGTCCTACAATGAGCAGTTCTTC. Translation: CASSPRGSYNEQFF.

The chain has TRBV6-5 and TRBJ2-3; possible D gene TRBD2, 6 bases. The V and J ends lost 6 bases and 3 bases respectively, with 16 bases between them. This CDR3 is 15 amino acids long. CDR1 MNHEY and CDR2 SVGAGI come from the germline V gene. The chain's CDR3 is CASRGGLSRTDTQYF. DNA of the CDR3: TGTGCCAGCAGGGGAGGTTTATCCAGGACAGATACGCAGTATTTT.

The V gene is TRBV4-2, the J gene TRBJ2-5; no clear D. Germline lookup yields CDR1 LGHNA and CDR2 YNFKEQ. V lost 1 base and J lost 5, with 8 bases in between. This CDR3 is built from 13 residues. DNA for the CDR3: TGTGCCAGCAGCCAAGGCAGAAAGGAGACCCAGTACTTC. It encodes CASSQGRKETQYF.

The genes are TRBV12-3 or TRBV12-4 and TRBJ1-5; D remains ambiguous. This CDR3 is 12 amino acids long. Deletions cut 3 bases from V and 5 bases from J, with 5 bases between. CDR3 nucleotide sequence: TGTGCCAGCAGTTTTCTACATCAGCCCCAGCATTTT. This gives the protein CASSFLHQPQHF.

J is TRBJ1-3 and V is TRBV7-3; D remains unclear. V was cut by 0 bases and J by 2 bases, with 8 bases left in between. Germline assignment: CDR1 SGHTA and CDR2 FQGTGA. This CDR3 region has 15 residues. The CDR3 coding sequence is TGTGCCAGCAGCTTAACGAGAGGAACTGGAAACACCATATATTTT. This sequence encodes CASSLTRGTGNTIYF.

This chain joins TRBV15 and TRBJ1-2; D not resolved. Trimming took off 0 bases at V and 5 bases at J, with 10 bases between the two ends. Germline CDR1 LNHNV, CDR2 YYDKDF (reference sequence). The CDR3 runs 14 residues. The CDR3 loop reads CATSRDRGEYGYTF. The CDR3 coding sequence is TGTGCCACCAGCAGAGATCGCGGGGAGTATGGCTACACCTTC.

This chain uses TRBV4-1 with TRBJ2-6; D might be TRBD2 (6 bases). CDR3 length equals 19 residues. Germline assignment: CDR1 MGHRA and CDR2 YSYEKL. The V end lost 1 base, the J end lost 0 bases, and 16 bases lay between the germline ends. CDR3 sequence: CASSQGRRGLHSGANVLTF. CDR3 DNA sequence: TGCGCCAGCAGCCAAGGAAGGCGGGGTCTCCACTCTGGGGCCAACGTCCTGACTTTC.

The chain couples TRBV6-2 or TRBV6-3 to TRBJ2-4; possibly TRBD2 for D (6 bases). Deletions cut 4 bases from V and 9 bases from J, with 19 bases between. CDR1 and CDR2 (germline): MNHEY, SVGEGT. The CDR3 totals 15 residues. The CDR3 DNA sequence: TGTGCCAGCAGTTCACTGCGGGGCCGGGCGGGCATTCAGTACTTC. Protein sequence: CASSSLRGRAGIQYF.

The chain has TRBV24-1 and TRBJ2-2; 14 bases fit TRBD2. CDR3 length: 17 amino acids. Unmatched junction bases numbered 4, after V lost 5 bases and J lost 3 bases. Germline values: CDR1 KGHDR, CDR2 SFDVKD. The CDR3 region has the DNA TGTGCCACCAGTGGGACTAGCGGGGGGCCTTACACCGGGGAGCTGTTTTTT. It encodes CATSGTSGGPYTGELFF.

The V gene is TRBV7-9, the J gene TRBJ1-1; 10 nucleotides match TRBD1. J gave up 3 bases and V 4 bases, and 8 bases lay outside the gene matches. This CDR3 is 16 amino acids long. Germline CDR1 reads SEHNR; CDR2 reads FQNEAQ (reference sequence). The CDR3 region is CASSSPPGTGDTEAFF. DNA for the CDR3: TGTGCCAGCAGCTCACCCCCAGGGACAGGGGACACTGAAGCTTTCTTT.

The chain uses TRBV19 and TRBJ2-2; D perhaps matches TRBD2 (7 bases). This CDR3 contains 16 residues. The V end lost 2 bases, the J end lost 7 bases, and 17 bases lay between the germline ends. CDR1 is LNHDA and CDR2 is SQIVND in the germline V gene (reference sequence). The CDR3, as DNA: TGTGCCAGTAGTATACGCGGGGGAGGGGGAATCGGGGAGCTGTTTTTT. It codes for CASSIRGGGGIGELFF.

The J gene is TRBJ1-1, the V gene TRBV5-1, with 8 positions matching TRBD1. The CDR3 runs 15 residues. Looked up from germline, CDR1 is SGHRS and CDR2 is YFSETQ. V trimming: 4 bases; J trimming: 1 base; junction bases outside the gene matches: 6. The CDR3 coding sequence is TGCGCCAGCAGCAAACTCGGACAGGGGAACACTGAAGCTTTCTTT. This translates into CASSKLGQGNTEAFF.

This clone was picked up a small number of times. V usage is TRBV19 and J usage is TRBJ1-5, with 7 bases matching TRBD1. The germline CDR1 and CDR2 sequences are LNHDA and SQIVND (reference sequence). The junction had 11 bases not matched to a gene; V was cut back by 9 bases and J by 3 bases. The CDR3 spans 15 residues. CDR3 in DNA: TGTGCCAGCCAAAGATCGGGGACAGCCAATCAGCCCCAGCATTTT. This encodes CASQRSGTANQPQHF.

The chain links TRBV28 to TRBJ1-1, with no clear D. CDR1 is MDHEN and CDR2 is SYDVKM in the germline V gene. V dropped 5 bases and J dropped 0 bases, with 7 bases sitting between them. The CDR3 is 13 amino acids. The DNA of the CDR3 is TGTGCCAGCAGTCCGCACATGAACACTGAAGCTTTCTTT. This translates into CASSPHMNTEAFF.

This chain joins TRBV10-1 and TRBJ2-5; 8 bases are shared with TRBD1. This CDR3 is built from 17 residues. Germline V lookup: CDR1 WNHNN, CDR2 SYGVQD (reference sequence). With V trimmed by 8 bases and J by 4 bases, 18 bases remained unmatched. The CDR3 loop reads CASSSYLGQGEVETQYF. In DNA form, the CDR3 reads TGCGCCAGCTCTTCATACCTAGGACAGGGCGAAGTAGAGACCCAGTACTTC.